The clone carrying this T cell receptor (beta chain) was counted between two and nine times. The sample belongs to a study of response to subunit inactivated influenza vaccine. TCRdb recomputed calls from the RT-PCR reads with MiXCR, one row per CDR3 protein. The profile shows 600,000 to 700,000 distinct CDR3 sequences, around 15% of them singletons. V was cut by 2 bases and J by 4 bases, with 15 bases left in between. This CDR3 region has 15 residues. Per the germline V gene, CDR1 is SNHLY and CDR2 is FYNNEI. Sequencing was performed on PBMCs from blood, taken 14 to 15 days before vaccination. This clonotype was sampled from a man aged 50 or older who received an inactivated influenza vaccine. The genes are TRBV2 and TRBJ2-7; D possibly corresponds to TRBD2 (6 bases). CDR3 amino acids: CASSETSGVSYEQYF. Here the CDR3 DNA reads TGTGCCAGCAGTGAAACGTCGGGGGTTTCATACGAGCAGTACTTC.